These T cell receptor beta chains were read from a single sample in a study of CD8 T cells in ankylosing spondylitis. TCRdb re-called the 5' RACE reads with MiXCR, one entry per CDR3 protein. The sample shows about 540,000 distinct CDR3 sequences, more than 9.5% of them seen only once. The sample comprised blood, either unsorted or a sorted T cell fraction (not recorded which). All receptors derive from a male donor with ankylosing spondylitis. Both conserved end residues are part of each CDR3. The D gene is left open where the match is weak. Clone sizes are given selectively: once, few, many, or a class where the clone is expanded.

clone size: .
J gene: TRBJ1-5
CDR3 length: 15
D gene: TRBD1
V gene: TRBV6-1
CDR3 protein: CASSEDRGGDQPQHF
CDR3 DNA: TGTGCCAGCAGTGAAGACAGGGGGGGCGATCAGCCCCAGCATTTT

clone size: many
J gene: TRBJ2-3
CDR3 length: 15
D gene: TRBD2
V gene: TRBV5-1
CDR3 protein: CASSFVREGIDTQYF
CDR3 DNA: TGCGCCAGCAGCTTCGTTCGGGAGGGGATAGATACGCAGTATTTT

clone size: .
J gene: TRBJ1-1
CDR3 length: 17
D gene: TRBD1
V gene: TRBV7-9
CDR3 protein: CASSLVPRGPLGTEAFF
CDR3 DNA: TGTGCCAGCAGCTTAGTTCCCAGGGGGCCTCTTGGCACTGAAGCTTTCTTT

clone size: few
J gene: TRBJ2-1
CDR3 length: 17
D gene: .
V gene: TRBV18
CDR3 protein: CASSPRLKGVLGDEQFF
CDR3 DNA: TGTGCCAGCTCACCAAGGTTGAAGGGTGTCTTAGGCGATGAGCAGTTCTTC

clone size: .
J gene: TRBJ2-1
CDR3 length: 16
D gene: .
V gene: TRBV20-1
CDR3 protein: CSARDLGFSSYNEQFF
CDR3 DNA: TGCAGTGCACGGGACCTGGGATTTAGCTCCTACAATGAGCAGTTCTTC

clone size: .
J gene: TRBJ2-7
CDR3 length: 15
D gene: TRBD1
V gene: TRBV5-5
CDR3 protein: CASSLSGQGKREQYF
CDR3 DNA: TGTGCCAGCAGCTTATCGGGACAGGGGAAGCGCGAGCAGTACTTC

clone size: .
J gene: TRBJ2-1
CDR3 length: 11
D gene: .
V gene: TRBV24-1
CDR3 protein: CATTWGNEQFF
CDR3 DNA: TGTGCCACCACGTGGGGCAATGAGCAGTTCTTC

clone size: few
J gene: TRBJ2-5
CDR3 length: 20
D gene: .
V gene: TRBV3-1
CDR3 protein: CASSQGGWGLVSHEPETQYF
CDR3 DNA: TGTGCCAGCAGCCAAGGGGGATGGGGCTTAGTATCACACGAGCCAGAGACCCAGTACTTC

clone size: .
J gene: TRBJ2-5
CDR3 length: 13
D gene: .
V gene: TRBV5-1
CDR3 protein: CASSLITGETQYF
CDR3 DNA: TGCGCCAGCAGCTTGATCACAGGGGAGACCCAGTACTTC

clone size: many
J gene: TRBJ1-4
CDR3 length: 13
D gene: .
V gene: TRBV12-3/TRBV12-4
CDR3 protein: CASRNSPSEKLFF
CDR3 DNA: TGTGCCAGCAGAAACTCGCCTTCGGAAAAACTGTTTTTT

clone size: .
J gene: TRBJ2-1
CDR3 length: 14
D gene: TRBD2
V gene: TRBV6-1
CDR3 protein: CASSEAGGLVEQFF
CDR3 DNA: TGTGCCAGCAGTGAAGCTGGGGGACTAGTCGAGCAGTTCTTC

clone size: .
J gene: TRBJ2-7
CDR3 length: 18
D gene: .
V gene: TRBV6-1
CDR3 protein: CASSEALSGLGISYEQYF
CDR3 DNA: TGTGCCAGCAGTGAAGCGCTTAGCGGATTAGGTATCTCCTACGAGCAGTACTTC

clone size: .
J gene: TRBJ2-7
CDR3 length: 15
D gene: .
V gene: TRBV6-1
CDR3 protein: CASCLPVGGSYEQYF
CDR3 DNA: TGTGCCAGCTGCCTTCCGGTAGGCGGGTCCTACGAGCAGTACTTC

clone size: few
J gene: TRBJ1-6
CDR3 length: 13
D gene: .
V gene: TRBV7-2
CDR3 protein: CASSSDRRSPLHF
CDR3 DNA: TGTGCCAGCAGCTCGGACCGGCGCTCACCCCTCCACTTT

clone size: few
J gene: TRBJ2-5
CDR3 length: 14
D gene: .
V gene: TRBV15
CDR3 protein: CATSRRDYQETQYF
CDR3 DNA: TGTGCCACCAGCAGGAGGGACTACCAAGAGACCCAGTACTTC

clone size: few
J gene: TRBJ2-3
CDR3 length: 11
D gene: .
V gene: TRBV20-1
CDR3 protein: CSARRTDTQYF
CDR3 DNA: TGCAGTGCTAGACGGACAGATACGCAGTATTTT

clone size: few
J gene: TRBJ2-1
CDR3 length: 14
D gene: .
V gene: TRBV24-1
CDR3 protein: CATSERASRNEQFF
CDR3 DNA: TGTGCCACCAGTGAAAGGGCTAGCCGCAATGAGCAGTTCTTC

clone size: many
J gene: TRBJ1-1
CDR3 length: 17
D gene: TRBD1
V gene: TRBV5-1
CDR3 protein: CASSLQGAGHSSTEAFF
CDR3 DNA: TGCGCCAGCAGCTTACAGGGGGCCGGACACTCCAGCACTGAAGCTTTCTTT

clone size: few
J gene: TRBJ1-4
CDR3 length: 15
D gene: .
V gene: TRBV2
CDR3 protein: CASRTLGWTGEELFF
CDR3 DNA: TGTGCCAGCAGGACGCTGGGGTGGACGGGGGAAGAACTGTTTTTT

clone size: few
J gene: TRBJ2-2
CDR3 length: 15
D gene: .
V gene: TRBV15
CDR3 protein: CATGPGRINTGELFF
CDR3 DNA: TGTGCCACCGGCCCCGGCAGGATAAACACCGGGGAGCTGTTTTTT

clone size: .
J gene: TRBJ2-3
CDR3 length: 13
D gene: .
V gene: TRBV5-1
CDR3 protein: CASSRAPQDTQYF
CDR3 DNA: TGCGCCAGCAGCCGCGCCCCTCAGGATACGCAGTATTTT

clone size: .
J gene: TRBJ2-5
CDR3 length: 17
D gene: TRBD2
V gene: TRBV20-1
CDR3 protein: CSASGTGGPAGVETQYF
CDR3 DNA: TGCAGTGCTTCCGGGACCGGGGGTCCAGCGGGAGTAGAGACCCAGTACTTC

clone size: few
J gene: TRBJ2-1
CDR3 length: 15
D gene: TRBD2
V gene: TRBV7-2
CDR3 protein: CASSSTSGPLGEQFF
CDR3 DNA: TGTGCCAGCAGCTCCACTAGCGGGCCCCTTGGTGAGCAGTTCTTC

clone size: .
J gene: TRBJ2-7
CDR3 length: 13
D gene: TRBD2
V gene: TRBV29-1
CDR3 protein: CSVWEGRQREQYF
CDR3 DNA: TGCAGCGTTTGGGAGGGTCGACAGCGGGAGCAGTACTTC

clone size: .
J gene: TRBJ2-1
CDR3 length: 14
D gene: .
V gene: TRBV20-1
CDR3 protein: CSARGQINYNEQFF
CDR3 DNA: TGCAGTGCTAGAGGGCAGATTAACTACAATGAGCAGTTCTTC

clone size: many
J gene: TRBJ2-2
CDR3 length: 17
D gene: TRBD2
V gene: TRBV11-2
CDR3 protein: CASSLKLAGSRTGELFF
CDR3 DNA: TGTGCCAGCAGCTTAAAACTAGCGGGATCGCGGACCGGGGAGCTGTTTTTT

clone size: many
J gene: TRBJ2-2
CDR3 length: 13
D gene: .
V gene: TRBV29-1
CDR3 protein: CSVVGGLTGELFF
CDR3 DNA: TGCAGCGTTGTTGGGGGTCTCACCGGGGAGCTGTTTTTT

clone size: .
J gene: TRBJ1-6
CDR3 length: 16
D gene: TRBD1
V gene: TRBV5-1
CDR3 protein: CASSTLDRGRNSPLHF
CDR3 DNA: TGCGCCAGCAGCACCTTGGACAGGGGGCGTAATTCACCCCTCCACTTT